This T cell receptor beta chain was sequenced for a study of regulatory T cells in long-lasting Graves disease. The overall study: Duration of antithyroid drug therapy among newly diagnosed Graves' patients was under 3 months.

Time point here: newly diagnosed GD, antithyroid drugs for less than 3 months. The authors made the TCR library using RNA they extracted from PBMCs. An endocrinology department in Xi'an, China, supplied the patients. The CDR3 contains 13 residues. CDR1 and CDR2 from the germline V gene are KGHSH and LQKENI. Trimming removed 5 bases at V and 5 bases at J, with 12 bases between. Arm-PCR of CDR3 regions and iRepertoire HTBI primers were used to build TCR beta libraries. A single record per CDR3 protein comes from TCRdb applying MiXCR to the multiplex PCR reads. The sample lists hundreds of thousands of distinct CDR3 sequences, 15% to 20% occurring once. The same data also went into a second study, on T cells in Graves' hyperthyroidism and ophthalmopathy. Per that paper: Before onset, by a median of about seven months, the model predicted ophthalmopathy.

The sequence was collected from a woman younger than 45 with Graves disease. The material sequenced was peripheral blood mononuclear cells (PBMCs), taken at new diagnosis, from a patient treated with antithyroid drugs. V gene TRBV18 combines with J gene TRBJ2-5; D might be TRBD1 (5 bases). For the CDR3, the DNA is TGTGCCAGCTCAGCCAGGGCTGGGGAGACCCAGTACTTC. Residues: CASSARAGETQYF.